This paragraph covers one T cell receptor beta chain sequence. The target of this receptor is not known. Per-base qualities were not stored, and no clone one base away is much larger. This sample was included in a study of T cells in localized non-small cell lung cancer (TCRdb year 2020). Turning to the overall study: The study examined T cell repertoires in under 300 patients with early-stage NSCLC and compared tumors with uninvolved tumor-adjacent lungs. The cohort consisted of under 300 treatment-naive NSCLC patients whose localized lung tumors had been resected. Of the NSCLC patients, 120 to 150 were male and some 97 were female, and the mean age was approximately 64 years.

Results and caveats for the whole study, not just this receptor: Uninvolved tumor-adjacent lung showed the highest T cell clonality, higher than tumor, which suggests more focused antigenic responses in the uninvolved tumor-adjacent lung. Because multi-region tumor sequencing was not performed, intratumor heterogeneity could not be ruled out. A median of around 57 of the top 100 tumor clones turned up in the paired uninvolved adjacent lung, and approximately 30 of those clones also ranked among the top 100 of that same adjacent lung. Higher blood T cell density associated with longer overall survival, while higher adjacent-lung clonality associated with shorter survival. Because the study design was exploratory, TCR variables were selected using unadjusted p-values without false-discovery rate correction.

CDR1 and CDR2 are read off the germline V gene (reference sequence) as LNHNV and YYDKDF. Reading from cysteine to phenylalanine, the CDR3 counts 15 amino acids. Only the CDR3 region is kept as DNA, spanning 45 bases read in frame from base 1. Deletion took 4 bases off V and 0 bases off J, with a span of 7 bases between the germline ends. At diagnosis, peripheral blood, uninvolved tumor-adjacent lung and tumor were collected and stored as a combination of fresh-frozen and FFPE material. The immunoSEQ Assay was used to sequence TCR beta CDR3 regions from DNA. In the authors' own workflow: T cell density was computed as TCR beta template counts normalized to usable DNA estimated by amplifying housekeeping genes. Richness was estimated with the preseqR package, extrapolating to 400,000 templates for PBMC samples and 120,000 templates for tissue samples. Clonality was calculated as one minus Pielou's evenness. Tissue-enriched TCRs were identified by differential abundance testing using productive amino-acid clonotypes, minimum total count 5 and alpha 0.1. The Jaccard Index and the Morisita Overlap Index were used to measure how much the repertoires overlapped between compartments. GLIPH grouped TCR beta CDR3s together with public tetramer-defined viral CDR3s, and a viral motif had to include at least three viral sequences and also show V-gene enrichment. As stored in TCRdb, this immuneACCESS dataset retains in-frame rearrangements with V and J assigned. A fraction of the clones does not appear; measured against another copy, unresolved V genes explain less than half of the discrepancy, and the remainder lacks a known reason. From that table come the V and J calls and clone size; the DNA was used to work out D and trimming. Counted in this sample were a few thousand clones; approximately 20% of them appeared once. The leading ten clones occupy under 25% of the sample.

This sample comprised lung tumor tissue, obtained before any cancer treatment. Recombination connected TRBV15 to TRBJ2-6; no D segment can be confidently identified. This receptor was obtained from a male donor aged 60 or older with stage II lung adenocarcinoma. Here is the DNA: TGTGCCACCAGCACCCCGCCCTCTGGGGCCAACGTCCTGACTTTC. Translated, it gives CATSTPPSGANVLTF.